The clone carrying this TCR beta chain was counted a few times. Antigen: not known. Each donor's blood draw was roughly 10 milliliters of peripheral blood. A sample-barcoded 5' primer and a J-beta primer mix were used in a second PCR of about 6 to 12 cycles. TCRdb used MiXCR to reprocess the 5' RACE reads, holding one entry per CDR3 protein. Found here are just over 1 million distinct CDR3 sequences, more than 40% of them singletons; the top ten hold approximately 19%. The data belong to a study of blood T cells in healthy people across ages. Germline lookup yields CDR1 SGHDN and CDR2 FVKESK. Between the trimmed V and J ends, which lost 5 bases and 6 bases, there was a span of 16 bases. The CDR3 is 15 residues long. Study-wide results and caveats: Any conclusive comparison of naive versus antigen-experienced cells was prevented by using unsorted PBMCs. Diversity estimated from one million T cells was considered an underestimate.

The clonotype was recovered from an older woman in good health. The sequenced sample was blood. The V gene is TRBV14, the J gene TRBJ1-4; D ambiguous. The CDR3 sequence: CASSENGIQHEKLFF. The CDR3 DNA reads as TGTGCCAGCAGCGAAAACGGGATACAACATGAAAAACTGTTTTTT.